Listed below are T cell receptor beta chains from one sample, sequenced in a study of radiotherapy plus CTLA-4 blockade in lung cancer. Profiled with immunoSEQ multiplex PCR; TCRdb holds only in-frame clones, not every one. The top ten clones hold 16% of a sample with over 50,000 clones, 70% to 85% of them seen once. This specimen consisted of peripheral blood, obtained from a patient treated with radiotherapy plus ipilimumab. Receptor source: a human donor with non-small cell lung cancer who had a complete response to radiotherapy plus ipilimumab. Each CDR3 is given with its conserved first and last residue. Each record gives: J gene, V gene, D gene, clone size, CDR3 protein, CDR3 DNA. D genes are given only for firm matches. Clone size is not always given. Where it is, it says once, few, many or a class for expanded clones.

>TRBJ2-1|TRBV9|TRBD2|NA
CASSGGLAVFNEQFF
TGTGCCAGCAGCGGGGGACTAGCGGTCTTCAATGAGCAGTTCTTC
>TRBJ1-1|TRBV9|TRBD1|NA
CASNDRGGTEAFF
TGTGCCAGCAACGACAGGGGGGGAACTGAAGCTTTCTTT
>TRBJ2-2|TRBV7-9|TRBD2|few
CASSSSGRARTGELFF
TGTGCCAGCAGCTCTAGCGGGAGGGCCAGGACCGGGGAGCTGTTTTTT
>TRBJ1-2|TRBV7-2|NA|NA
CASSTMTAGGHGYTF
TGTGCCAGCAGCACCATGACAGCCGGGGGGCATGGCTACACCTTC
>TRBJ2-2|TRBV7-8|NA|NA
CASSLGGSRNTGELFF
TGTGCCAGCAGCTTAGGCGGCTCGAGGAACACCGGGGAGCTGTTTTTT
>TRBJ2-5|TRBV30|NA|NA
CAWSVKGLGETQYF
TGTGCCTGGAGTGTGAAGGGGCTGGGAGAGACCCAGTACTTC
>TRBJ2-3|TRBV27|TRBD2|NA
CASSLRTSGTGGDTQYF
TGTGCCAGCAGTCTACGGACTAGCGGTACCGGGGGGGATACGCAGTATTTT
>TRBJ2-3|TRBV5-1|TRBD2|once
CATTLAGESTDTQYF
TGCGCCACCACACTAGCGGGAGAAAGCACAGATACGCAGTATTTT
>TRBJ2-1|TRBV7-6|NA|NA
CASSFGDEQFF
TGTGCCAGCAGCTTCGGAGATGAGCAGTTCTTC
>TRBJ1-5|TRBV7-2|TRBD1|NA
CASSPLGLGTGYFQPQHF
TGTGCCAGCAGCCCGTTGGGTCTCGGGACAGGGTACTTTCAGCCCCAGCATTTT
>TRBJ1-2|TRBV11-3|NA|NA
CASSPNRENGYTF
TGTGCCAGCAGCCCAAACAGGGAAAATGGCTACACCTTC
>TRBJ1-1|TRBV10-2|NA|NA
CASSGHNTEAFF
TGCGCCAGCAGTGGACACAACACTGAAGCTTTCTTT
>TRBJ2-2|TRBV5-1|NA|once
CASSLGRERAGELFF
TGCGCCAGCAGCTTGGGTCGGGAGCGGGCCGGGGAGCTGTTTTTT
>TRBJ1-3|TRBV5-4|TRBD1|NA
CASSPQGQGLSGNTIYF
TGTGCCAGCAGCCCCCAGGGACAGGGACTCTCTGGAAACACCATATATTTT
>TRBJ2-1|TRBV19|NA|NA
CASSPLGLGRGNEQFF
TGTGCCAGTAGTCCCCTCGGACTAGGTAGGGGGAATGAGCAGTTCTTC
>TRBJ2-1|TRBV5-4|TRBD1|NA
CASRSGQGPSFNEQFF
TGTGCCAGCAGAAGTGGACAGGGGCCGAGTTTCAATGAGCAGTTCTTC
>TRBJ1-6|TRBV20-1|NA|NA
CSARGRLHF
TGCAGTGCTAGGGGCAGGCTCCACTTT
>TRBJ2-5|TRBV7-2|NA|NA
CASSSGGEAGETQYF
TGTGCCAGCAGCTCGGGCGGGGAGGCGGGGGAGACCCAGTACTTC
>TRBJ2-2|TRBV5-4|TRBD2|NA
CASSLDLGLAGAENTGELFF
TGTGCCAGCAGCTTGGACTTGGGACTAGCGGGGGCGGAGAACACCGGGGAGCTGTTTTTT
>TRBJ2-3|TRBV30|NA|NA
CAWSPGGTYTQYF
TGTGCCTGGAGCCCCGGGGGGACATATACGCAGTATTTT
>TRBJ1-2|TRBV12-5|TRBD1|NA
CASGLSPGTAFNYGYTF
TGTGCTAGTGGTTTGTCCCCCGGGACAGCCTTTAACTATGGCTACACCTTC
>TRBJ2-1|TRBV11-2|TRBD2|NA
CASNPGGGGEQFF
TGTGCCAGCAACCCCGGGGGGGGTGGGGAGCAGTTCTTC
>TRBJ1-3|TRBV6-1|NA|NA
CASRRQRNTIYF
TGTGCCAGCAGAAGACAGAGAAACACCATATATTTT
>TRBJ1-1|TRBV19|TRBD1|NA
CASSEDRPNTEAFF
TGTGCCAGTAGTGAGGACAGGCCGAACACTGAAGCTTTCTTT
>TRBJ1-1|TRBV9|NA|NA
CASSAAGQSAEAFF
TGTGCCAGCAGCGCGGCCGGACAGTCCGCTGAAGCTTTCTTT
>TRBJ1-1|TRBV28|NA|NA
CASSLGGKNTEAFF
TGTGCCAGCAGTTTGGGCGGGAAGAACACTGAAGCTTTCTTT
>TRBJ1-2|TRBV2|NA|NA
CASSPGGGGYTF
TGTGCCAGCAGTCCCGGGGGTGGAGGCTACACCTTC
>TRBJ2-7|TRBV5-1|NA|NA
CASRRTGAYEQYF
TGCGCCAGCAGACGTACAGGAGCCTACGAGCAGTACTTC
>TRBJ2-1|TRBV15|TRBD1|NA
CATSSETGGYNEQFF
TGTGCCACCAGCAGCGAGACAGGGGGGTACAATGAGCAGTTCTTC
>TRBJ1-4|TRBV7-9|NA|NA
CASSFRTAATNEKLFF
TGTGCCAGCAGCTTTAGGACAGCAGCAACTAATGAAAAACTGTTTTTT
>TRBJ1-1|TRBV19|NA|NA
CASSIRGAVNTEAFF
TGTGCCAGTAGTATAAGGGGCGCCGTGAACACTGAAGCTTTCTTT
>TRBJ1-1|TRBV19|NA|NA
CASSITSMNTEAFF
TGTGCCAGTAGTATTACATCCATGAACACTGAAGCTTTCTTT
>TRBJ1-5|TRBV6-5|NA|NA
CASRGEGDNQPQHF
TGTGCCAGCAGAGGGGAGGGGGACAATCAGCCCCAGCATTTT
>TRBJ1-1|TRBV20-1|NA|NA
CSAQANTEAFF
TGCAGTGCACAGGCGAACACTGAAGCTTTCTTT
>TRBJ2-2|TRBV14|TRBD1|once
CASSPRDRAGGELFF
TGTGCCAGCAGCCCACGGGACAGGGCAGGCGGGGAGCTGTTTTTT
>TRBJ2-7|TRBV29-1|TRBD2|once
CSVGIERGLSYEQYF
TGCAGCGTTGGAATCGAGCGGGGCCTCTCCTACGAGCAGTACTTC
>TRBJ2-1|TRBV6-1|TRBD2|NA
CASSLLAGSYNEQFF
TGTGCCAGCAGTCTACTAGCGGGCTCCTACAATGAGCAGTTCTTC
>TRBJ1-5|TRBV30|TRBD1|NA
CAWSVRTGGVQPQHF
TGTGCCTGGAGTGTAAGGACAGGGGGCGTTCAGCCCCAGCATTTT
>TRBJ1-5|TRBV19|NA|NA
CASSQGLGNQPQHF
TGTGCCAGTAGCCAGGGGCTGGGCAATCAGCCCCAGCATTTT
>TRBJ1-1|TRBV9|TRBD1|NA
CASSVNWDSGGSTEAFF
TGTGCCAGCAGCGTCAATTGGGACAGCGGGGGAAGCACTGAAGCTTTCTTT
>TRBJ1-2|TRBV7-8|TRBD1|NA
CASSRGQGYDGYTF
TGTGCCAGCAGCCGGGGACAGGGCTATGATGGCTACACCTTC
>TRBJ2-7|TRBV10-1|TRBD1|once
CASRRGQGVEDEQYF
TGCGCCAGCCGACGAGGACAGGGGGTTGAGGACGAGCAGTACTTC
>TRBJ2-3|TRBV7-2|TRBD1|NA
CASSRDRGADTQYF
TGTGCCAGCAGCCGGGACAGGGGGGCAGATACGCAGTATTTT
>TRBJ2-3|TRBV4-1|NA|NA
CASSQEDYTDTQYF
TGCGCCAGCAGCCAAGAAGACTACACAGATACGCAGTATTTT
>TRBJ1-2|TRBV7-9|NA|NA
CASSLVVAGSGYTF
TGTGCCAGCAGCTTAGTTGTGGCCGGGTCTGGCTACACCTTC
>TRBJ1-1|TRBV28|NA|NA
CASSGRVTEAFF
TGTGCCAGCTCCGGGAGGGTTACTGAAGCTTTCTTT
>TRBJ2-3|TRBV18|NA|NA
CASSVVTDTQYF
TGTGCCAGCTCAGTAGTAACAGATACGCAGTATTTT
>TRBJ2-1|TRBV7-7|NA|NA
CASSRTSGEQFF
TGTGCTAGCAGCCGAACTAGTGGTGAGCAGTTCTTC
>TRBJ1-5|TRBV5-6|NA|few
CASSRGPSQPQHF
TGTGCCAGCAGCAGGGGTCCCAGTCAGCCCCAGCATTTT